This T cell receptor beta chain comes out of a study of T cell changes during pregnancy in multiple sclerosis. The CDR3 has 17 residues. The V and J ends lost 3 bases and 1 base, in that order; junction bases with no gene match: 5. Germline CDR1 is SGHKS and CDR2 is YYEKEE (reference sequence). Libraries were prepared by immunoSEQ multiplex PCR; TCRdb keeps only in-frame clonotypes and omits some of them. Altogether tens of thousands of clones are present, approximately 87% being singletons, with the ten largest covering roughly 1.5%. The sequenced sample was peripheral blood, obtained in the first trimester of pregnancy. The source of this sequence is a female donor in good health, enrolled as a control in a pregnancy study. The V and J genes are TRBV5-5 and TRBJ2-1; TRBD2 matches 12 bases. The CDR3 DNA sequence: TGTGCCAGCAGCTACCGACTAGCGGGAGTGTCCTACAATGAGCAGTTCTTC. Its translation is CASSYRLAGVSYNEQFF.